A single TCR beta chain is shown here with its context. Its antigen is unidentified. Some clones are missing from TCRdb's copy, which holds only in-frame ones; the method was immunoSEQ multiplex PCR. This table holds 440,000 or so clones, about 89% found once. The source of the sample is a study of Ad26.COV2.S vaccination and SARS-CoV-2 variants. Study-wide results and limits: While placebo recipients had lower spike-specific TCR breadth, vaccine recipients had more.

Treatment: around 19 received Ad26.COV2.S at low or high dose, single or two shots; about 5 received placebo; per-sample allocation not given. The samples date from day 63 after the first vaccine or placebo injection. Germline CDR1 and CDR2: KGHSH and LQKENI. V lost 1 base and J lost 4, with 19 bases in between. The CDR3 consists of 17 residues. The sequencing used peripheral blood, collected in a trial of Ad26.COV2.S vaccine versus placebo. This sequence originates from a person aged 18-65 years who received the Ad26.COV2.S COVID-19 vaccine or a placebo. The chain links TRBV18 to TRBJ2-5; D is perhaps TRBD1 or TRBD2 (6 bases each). The CDR3 coding sequence is TGTGCCAGCTCACCACGGGGGGCGCGGTCAGGTGGAGAGACCCAGTACTTC. Translating gives CASSPRGARSGGETQYF.